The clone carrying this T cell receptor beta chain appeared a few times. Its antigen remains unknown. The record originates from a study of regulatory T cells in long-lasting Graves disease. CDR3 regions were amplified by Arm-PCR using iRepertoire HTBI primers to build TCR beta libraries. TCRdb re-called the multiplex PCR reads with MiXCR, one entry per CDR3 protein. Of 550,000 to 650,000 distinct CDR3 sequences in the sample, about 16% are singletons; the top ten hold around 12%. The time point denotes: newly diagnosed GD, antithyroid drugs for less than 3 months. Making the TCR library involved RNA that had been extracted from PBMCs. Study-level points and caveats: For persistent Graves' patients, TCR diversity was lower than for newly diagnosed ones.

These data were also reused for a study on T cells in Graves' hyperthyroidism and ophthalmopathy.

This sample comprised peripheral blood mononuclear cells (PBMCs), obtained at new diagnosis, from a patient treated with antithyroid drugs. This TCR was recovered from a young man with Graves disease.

CDR3 in amino acids: CASSQTTGPSTDTQYF. The CDR3 nucleotides read TGTGCCAGCAGCCAGACGACAGGGCCTAGCACAGATACGCAGTATTTT. This chain joins TRBV3-1 and TRBJ2-3; TRBD1 matches at 7 bases. V dropped 3 bases and J dropped 0; count of bases not matched to a gene: 6. The CDR3 has 16 residues. CDR1 and CDR2 from the germline V gene are LGHDT and YNNKEL (reference sequence).